What follows is one T cell receptor (beta chain) and its context. The target antigen is unknown. This sample was included in a study of cytomegalovirus exposure and HLA in healthy donors. Study summary: In terms of ancestry, the Caucasian-associated cluster contained roughly four fifths of the approximately 420 genotyped donors. Broader study findings: HLA alleles were associated with 15,000 to 20,000 TCR beta sequences in a later analysis at 0.05 false discovery rate. Across all donors, roughly uniform sequencing depth was an assumption of the presence/absence analyses. The authors listed 150 to 200 TCR beta chains as cytomegalovirus-associated.

CDR3 length: 13 amino acids. Germline V gene lookup returns CDR1 LGHNA and CDR2 YNFKEQ. V was shortened by 1 base and J by 1 base, with 4 bases between the two germline ends. Primers for the PCR totalled 60 Vbeta and 13 Jbeta. Only in-frame clones appear in the TCRdb table, and some are missing; sequencing was by immunoSEQ multiplex PCR. The sample has fewer than 120,000 clones, around 86% seen once; the top ten hold about 1.7%. Sequenced: PBMCs. This clonotype was sampled from a man aged 35 to 55 in good health and CMV-seronegative. V and J are TRBV4-2 and TRBJ1-1, with D unclear. The CDR3 region is CASSQVRNTEAFF. The CDR3, as DNA: TGTGCCAGCAGCCAAGTGAGGAACACTGAAGCTTTCTTT.